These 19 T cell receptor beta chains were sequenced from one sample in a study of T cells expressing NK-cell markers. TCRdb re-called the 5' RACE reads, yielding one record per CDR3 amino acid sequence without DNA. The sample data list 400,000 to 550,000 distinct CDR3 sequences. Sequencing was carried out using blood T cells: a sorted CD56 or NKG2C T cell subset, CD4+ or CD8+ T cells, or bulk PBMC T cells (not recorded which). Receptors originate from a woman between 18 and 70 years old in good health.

This CDR3 is CASSLGPRDTDTQYF. The chain is built from TRBV7-3 and TRBJ2-3; TCRdb's D call, TRBD1, is unchecked because there is no DNA. This CDR3 has 15 residues. CDR1 is SGHTA and CDR2 is FQGTGA in the germline V gene.

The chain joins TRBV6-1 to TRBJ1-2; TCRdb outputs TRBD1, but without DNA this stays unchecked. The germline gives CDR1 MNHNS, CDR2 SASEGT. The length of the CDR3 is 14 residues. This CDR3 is CASSTRTGNYGYTF.

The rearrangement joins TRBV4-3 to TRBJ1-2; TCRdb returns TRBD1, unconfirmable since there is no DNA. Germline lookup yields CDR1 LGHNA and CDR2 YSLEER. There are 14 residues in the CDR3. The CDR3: CASSPSGENYGYTF.

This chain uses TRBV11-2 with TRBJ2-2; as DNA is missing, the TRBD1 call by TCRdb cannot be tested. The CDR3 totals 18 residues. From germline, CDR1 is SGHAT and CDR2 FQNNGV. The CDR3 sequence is CASSRRKRTGDNTGELFF.

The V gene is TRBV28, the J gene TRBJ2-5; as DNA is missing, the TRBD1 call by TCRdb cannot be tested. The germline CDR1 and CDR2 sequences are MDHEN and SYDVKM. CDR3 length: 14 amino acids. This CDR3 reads CASGQGGRQETQYF. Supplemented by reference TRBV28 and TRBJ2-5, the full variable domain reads DVKVTQSSRYLVKRTGEKVFLECVQDMDHENMFWYRQDPGLGLRLIYFSYDVKMKEKGDIPEGYSVSREKKERFSLILESASTNQTSMYLCASGQGGRQETQYFGPGTRLLVL.

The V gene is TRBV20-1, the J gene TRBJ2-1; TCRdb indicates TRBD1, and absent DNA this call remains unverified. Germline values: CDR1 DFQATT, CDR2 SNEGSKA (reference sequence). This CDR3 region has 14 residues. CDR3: CSADRDSSYNEQFF.

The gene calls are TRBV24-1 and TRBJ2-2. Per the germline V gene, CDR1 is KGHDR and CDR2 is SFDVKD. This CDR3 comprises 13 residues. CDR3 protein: CATSGRNTGELFF.

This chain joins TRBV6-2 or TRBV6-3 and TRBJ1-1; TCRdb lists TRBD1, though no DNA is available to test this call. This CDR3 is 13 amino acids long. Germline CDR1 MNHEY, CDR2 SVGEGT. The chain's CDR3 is CASRGGTNTEAFF.

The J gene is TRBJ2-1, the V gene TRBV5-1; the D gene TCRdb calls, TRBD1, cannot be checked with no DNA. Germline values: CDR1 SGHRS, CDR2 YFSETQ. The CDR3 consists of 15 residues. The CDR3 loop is CASSLAPQGYNEQFF.

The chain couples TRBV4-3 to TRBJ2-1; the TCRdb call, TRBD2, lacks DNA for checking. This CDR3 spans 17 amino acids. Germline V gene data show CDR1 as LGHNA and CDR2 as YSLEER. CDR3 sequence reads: CASSPGLAGGVFNEQFF.

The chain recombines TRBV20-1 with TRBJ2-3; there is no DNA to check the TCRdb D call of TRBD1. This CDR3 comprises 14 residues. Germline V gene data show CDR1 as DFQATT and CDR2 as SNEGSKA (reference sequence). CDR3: CSATRDSYTDTQYF.

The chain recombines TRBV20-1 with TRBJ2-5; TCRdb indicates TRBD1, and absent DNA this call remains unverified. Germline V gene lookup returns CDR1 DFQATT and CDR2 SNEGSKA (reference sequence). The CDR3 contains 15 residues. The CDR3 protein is CSARVGTDPKGTQYF.

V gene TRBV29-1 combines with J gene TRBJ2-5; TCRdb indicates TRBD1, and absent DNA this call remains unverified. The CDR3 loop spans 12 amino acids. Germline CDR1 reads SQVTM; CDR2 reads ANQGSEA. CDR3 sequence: CSANQGQETQYF.

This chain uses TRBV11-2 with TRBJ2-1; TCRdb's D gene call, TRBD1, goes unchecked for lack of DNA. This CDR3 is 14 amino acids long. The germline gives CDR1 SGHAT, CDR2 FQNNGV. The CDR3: CASSLVYRDNEQFF.

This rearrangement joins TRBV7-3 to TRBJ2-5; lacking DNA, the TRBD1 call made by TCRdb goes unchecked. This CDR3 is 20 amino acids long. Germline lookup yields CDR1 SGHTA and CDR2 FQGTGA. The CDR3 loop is CASSLNGPNEQAWSKETQYF.

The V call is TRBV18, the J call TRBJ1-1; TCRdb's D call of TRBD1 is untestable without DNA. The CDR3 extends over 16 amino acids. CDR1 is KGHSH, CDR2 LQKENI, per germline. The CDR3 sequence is CASSSQGATPNTEAFF.

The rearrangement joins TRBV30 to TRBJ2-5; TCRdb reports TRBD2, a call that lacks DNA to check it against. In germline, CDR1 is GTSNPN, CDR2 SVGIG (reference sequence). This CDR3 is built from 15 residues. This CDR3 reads CAWSRRTGYQETQYF.

The CDR3: CASKGQSTDTQYF. This chain joins TRBV6-1 and TRBJ2-3; TCRdb proposes TRBD1, but this gene call is untestable without DNA. The CDR3 totals 13 residues. The V gene's germline CDR1 is MNHNS and CDR2 SASEGT.

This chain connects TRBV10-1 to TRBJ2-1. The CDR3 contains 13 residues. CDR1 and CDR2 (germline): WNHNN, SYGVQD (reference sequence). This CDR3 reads CASSESYLGEQFF.